These T cell receptor beta chains were read from a single sample in a study of T cell repertoires in cytomegalovirus infection. A single record per CDR3 protein comes from TCRdb applying MiXCR to the reads. This repertoire shows approximately 1,000,000 distinct CDR3 sequences, approximately 30% found once; its top ten account for around 15%. Their antigen targets remain unknown. The input for sequencing was cultured CD8+ T cells from PBMCs, taken from culture after CMV antigen stimulation. Every receptor here comes from a human donor in good health (CMV status not recorded). Some clones in this sample may be carry-over from other donors' samples. Each CDR3 is given with its conserved first and last residue. D genes are given only for firm matches. Only some rows state a clone size, as once, few, many or a class for expanded clones.

V	size	J	D	CDR3	DNA
TRBV4-1	.	TRBJ2-3	.	CASSHPMGGHVGTDTQYF	TGCGCCAGCAGCCACCCCATGGGGGGGCATGTAGGAACAGATACGCAGTATTTT
TRBV12-3/TRBV12-4	.	TRBJ2-7	TRBD1	CASSLPPWTGGYYEQYF	TGTGCCAGCAGTTTACCCCCGTGGACAGGGGGCTATTACGAGCAGTACTTC
TRBV7-9	few	TRBJ1-5	.	CASSLTRGNQPQHF	TGTGCCAGCAGCTTAACCAGGGGCAATCAGCCCCAGCATTTT
TRBV7-8	many	TRBJ2-5	.	CASSPSSSVYETQYF	TGTGCCAGCAGCCCAAGCTCATCGGTATACGAGACCCAGTACTTC
TRBV7-3	few	TRBJ1-1	TRBD1	CASIPGGVTEAFF	TGTGCCAGCATTCCAGGGGGCGTCACTGAAGCTTTCTTT
TRBV6-8	few	TRBJ2-2	TRBD1	CASRPTGAGELFF	TGTGCCAGCAGGCCCACAGGGGCCGGGGAGCTGTTTTTT
TRBV7-9	few	TRBJ2-2	.	CASRLRGDTGELFF	TGTGCCAGCAGACTACGCGGTGACACCGGGGAGCTGTTTTTT
TRBV29-1	.	TRBJ2-1	TRBD2	CSVEASGEQFF	TGCAGCGTTGAAGCTAGCGGTGAGCAGTTCTTC
TRBV5-1	many	TRBJ2-1	.	CASSSTGEPYNEQFF	TGCGCCAGCAGCTCTACAGGAGAACCATACAATGAGCAGTTCTTC
TRBV6-6	few	TRBJ2-1	.	CASRSTEQFF	TGTGCCAGCAGGTCGACCGAGCAGTTCTTC
TRBV5-6	.	TRBJ2-5	.	CASSLLSGGIQETQYF	TGTGCCAGCAGCTTGCTTTCCGGGGGAATCCAAGAGACCCAGTACTTC
TRBV4-3	.	TRBJ1-6	.	CASNPGAGSNSPLHF	TGCGCCAGCAACCCCGGGGCAGGGAGCAATTCACCCCTCCACTTT
TRBV27	many	TRBJ1-1	.	CASSKGLNTEAFF	TGTGCCAGCAGCAAAGGGCTGAACACTGAAGCTTTCTTT
TRBV7-2	many	TRBJ1-2	.	CASRGEKQGTYGYTF	TGTGCCAGCAGGGGGGAGAAACAGGGTACCTATGGCTACACCTTC
TRBV7-2	many	TRBJ2-5	TRBD2	CASSPRASGDYVLETQYF	TGTGCCAGCAGCCCACGGGCTAGCGGGGATTATGTGTTAGAGACCCAGTACTTC
TRBV5-6	.	TRBJ1-2	.	CASSSGEGLRDGYTF	TGTGCCAGCAGCTCTGGTGAGGGGCTAAGGGATGGCTACACCTTC
TRBV12-3/TRBV12-4	.	TRBJ1-1	.	CASSPSGGLNTEAFF	TGTGCCAGCAGCCCTAGTGGTGGGCTGAACACTGAAGCTTTCTTT
TRBV14	.	TRBJ1-2	.	CASSQEGMGGPFDGYTF	TGTGCCAGCAGCCAAGAAGGAATGGGGGGGCCCTTCGATGGCTACACCTTC
TRBV7-6	many	TRBJ2-5	.	CASSLDGQETQYF	TGTGCCAGCAGCTTAGATGGACAAGAGACCCAGTACTTC
TRBV7-6	few	TRBJ1-1	TRBD1	CASSRFEEGANTEAFF	TGTGCCAGCAGCCGATTCGAAGAGGGGGCGAACACTGAAGCTTTCTTT
TRBV14	.	TRBJ2-1	.	CASSQVKRAPYYNEQFF	TGTGCCAGCAGCCAAGTTAAGAGGGCCCCCTACTACAATGAGCAGTTCTTC
TRBV4-1	few	TRBJ2-2	.	CASSQAQAGNTGELFF	TGCGCCAGCAGCCAAGCCCAGGCTGGAAACACCGGGGAGCTGTTTTTT
TRBV6-1	.	TRBJ1-2	.	CASSEAASLYYGYTF	TGTGCCAGCAGTGAAGCGGCCAGTCTCTACTATGGCTACACCTTC
TRBV5-6	.	TRBJ1-4	.	CASSSTTLGPVDEKLFF	TGTGCCAGCAGCTCCACCACATTGGGGCCGGTGGATGAAAAACTGTTTTTT
TRBV7-8	many	TRBJ2-3	.	CASSLMWDLRVGTDTQYF	TGTGCCAGCAGCTTGATGTGGGACTTGAGGGTTGGCACAGATACGCAGTATTTT
TRBV20-1	.	TRBJ2-5	TRBD1	CSASSPGQGDQETQYF	TGCAGTGCTAGTTCACCGGGACAGGGGGACCAAGAGACCCAGTACTTC
TRBV7-6	.	TRBJ1-2	.	CASSSPGGLDGANYGYTF	TGTGCCAGCAGCTCCCCCGGGGGGTTGGACGGAGCTAACTATGGCTACACCTTC
TRBV6-6	few	TRBJ2-1	TRBD1	CATQHRGNNEQFF	TGTGCCACTCAACACAGGGGGAACAATGAGCAGTTCTTC
TRBV7-9	few	TRBJ2-7	TRBD2	CASSPPASGVEQYF	TGTGCCAGCAGCCCCCCGGCTAGCGGGGTCGAGCAGTACTTC
TRBV7-9	few	TRBJ2-5	.	CASTLGKETQYF	TGTGCCAGCACCCTAGGCAAAGAGACCCAGTACTTC
TRBV5-1	.	TRBJ2-2	TRBD1	CASGHPGQGRTGELFF	TGCGCCAGCGGACATCCGGGACAGGGCCGCACCGGGGAGCTGTTTTTT
TRBV7-2	many	TRBJ1-6	.	CASSLVVRDTSSSYNSPLHF	TGTGCCAGCAGCTTAGTCGTCCGGGACACGTCGAGCTCCTATAATTCACCCCTCCACTTT
TRBV7-9	few	TRBJ1-2	TRBD1	CASSSGTGGSYGYTF	TGTGCCAGCAGCTCCGGGACAGGGGGATCCTATGGCTACACCTTC
TRBV4-1	.	TRBJ2-7	.	CASSQWDGSSYEQYF	TGCGCCAGCAGCCAGTGGGACGGTAGCTCCTACGAGCAGTACTTC
TRBV6-5	.	TRBJ1-1	.	CASSYGGMTEAFF	TGTGCCAGCAGTTACGGGGGAATGACTGAAGCTTTCTTT
TRBV5-4	many	TRBJ2-1	.	CASSPISEGHNEQFF	TGTGCCAGCAGCCCGATATCCGAGGGGCACAATGAGCAGTTCTTC
TRBV12-3/TRBV12-4	few	TRBJ2-7	.	CASRGAKGQYF	TGTGCCAGCAGGGGAGCAAAAGGGCAGTACTTC
TRBV12-3/TRBV12-4	few	TRBJ1-4	.	CASSFTGTGNEKLFF	TGTGCCAGCAGCTTCACGGGGACGGGGAATGAAAAACTGTTTTTT
TRBV7-9	many	TRBJ2-5	.	CASSLRRVMRGGVEETQYF	TGTGCCAGCAGCTTAAGAAGAGTGATGAGGGGCGGGGTCGAAGAGACCCAGTACTTC
TRBV7-6	.	TRBJ2-3	TRBD2	CASSLAGGVMDTQYF	TGTGCCAGCAGCCTAGCGGGGGGGGTGATGGATACGCAGTATTTT
TRBV7-2	many	TRBJ2-7	TRBD1	CASSSTGDSPYEQYF	TGTGCCAGCAGTTCAACAGGGGACAGCCCCTACGAGCAGTACTTC